This is a list of T cell receptor beta chains from one sample in a study of blood T cell repertoires in COVID-19. Libraries were prepared by immunoSEQ multiplex PCR; TCRdb keeps only in-frame clonotypes and omits some of them. The data hold about 200,000 clones, with approximately 90% observed a single time. Sequenced sample: peripheral blood. The source of these receptors is a man in his forties with active or convalescent COVID-19. CDR3s include the opening cysteine and the closing phenylalanine or tryptophan. The D gene is left open where the match is weak. Clone sizes are given selectively: once, few, many, or a class where the clone is expanded.

>.|TRBJ1-2|.|TRBV6-5
TGTGCCAGTAGAGCATCAACAGGGAACTATGGCTACACCTTC
CASRASTGNYGYTF
>few|TRBJ1-2|TRBD1|TRBV5-1
TGCGCCAGCAGCTTGGCCGGGACAGGGTCCTGGTTTGATGGCTACACCTTC
CASSLAGTGSWFDGYTF
>.|TRBJ2-1|.|TRBV2
TGTGCCAGCAGCTTGGGGACACACTACAATGAGCAGTTCTTC
CASSLGTHYNEQFF
>.|TRBJ1-5|.|TRBV5-5
TGTGCCAGCAGCTTGGGGAGGGACTATAGCAATCAGCCCCAGCATTTT
CASSLGRDYSNQPQHF
>.|TRBJ1-4|TRBD1|TRBV30
TGTGCCTGGTGCGTGGGACAGGGCTATAATGAAAAACTGTTTTTT
CAWCVGQGYNEKLFF
>.|TRBJ1-2|TRBD1|TRBV6-1
TGTGCCAGCAGTGATAGGTCAGGACAGGGGAACTATGGCTACACCTTC
CASSDRSGQGNYGYTF
>.|TRBJ2-7|.|TRBV28
TGTGCCGGAGGGACAGCTTCCTACGAGCAGTACTTC
CAGGTASYEQYF
>.|TRBJ2-1|TRBD2|TRBV7-2
TGTGCCAGCAGCTTAGGTGTTGGGACTAGCGGGAGCAATGAGCAGTTCTTC
CASSLGVGTSGSNEQFF
>once|TRBJ1-3|.|TRBV5-6
TGTGCCAGCAGGTTTGGGACTGCTGGAAACACCATATATTTT
CASRFGTAGNTIYF
>.|TRBJ2-7|TRBD1|TRBV7-9
TGTGCCAGCAGCTCGAATCCGGGACAGGCGGCCTACGAGCAGTACTTC
CASSSNPGQAAYEQYF
>.|TRBJ1-6|TRBD1|TRBV11-2
TGTGCCAGCAGCGCAATTGGACAGGGGGTAAATTCACCCCTCCACTTT
CASSAIGQGVNSPLHF
>.|TRBJ1-1|TRBD1|TRBV5-4
TGTGCCAGCAGCTTGACAGGGGTAGTGAACACTGAAGCTTTCTTT
CASSLTGVVNTEAFF
>.|TRBJ2-1|.|TRBV5-1
TGCGCCAGCAGTATGGACGCGGGGGCCGGCGAGCAGTTCTTC
CASSMDAGAGEQFF
>.|TRBJ1-6|TRBD1|TRBV7-2
TGTGCCAGCAGCTCGGGACAGGGGTATAATTCACCCCTCCACTTT
CASSSGQGYNSPLHF
>.|TRBJ2-2|TRBD1|TRBV5-1
TGCGCCAGCAGCCTGATAGGACAGGGGGCCTCCGGGGAGCTGTTTTTT
CASSLIGQGASGELFF
>.|TRBJ1-4|.|TRBV28
TGTGCCAGCAGAACCGGGGCAACTAATGAAAAACTGTTTTTT
CASRTGATNEKLFF
>.|TRBJ2-4|.|TRBV2
TGTGCCAGCAGTGAAGGGCAGATTGCCAAAAACATTCAGTACTTC
CASSEGQIAKNIQYF
>.|TRBJ1-2|.|TRBV28
TGTGCCAGCAGTGAAACAGTGAGCTATGGCTACACCTTC
CASSETVSYGYTF
>many|TRBJ2-5|.|TRBV18
TGTGCCAGCTCACCAGGTGGTGGAGAAGAGACCCAGTACTTC
CASSPGGGEETQYF
>.|TRBJ2-1|.|TRBV28
TGTGCCAGCAGCTCTCCAGGCAGAAATGAGCAGTTCTTC
CASSSPGRNEQFF
>.|TRBJ1-2|.|TRBV9
TGTGCCAGCAGCGTGGCCGACTACTATGGCTACACCTTC
CASSVADYYGYTF
>.|TRBJ2-7|.|TRBV7-2
TGTGCCAGCAGCCGCACAGGGTCCTGGCTAGACGAGCAGTACTTC
CASSRTGSWLDEQYF
>once|TRBJ2-7|TRBD2|TRBV27
TGTGCCAGCAGTTCCCCCGGGACTAGCGTTAACGAGCAGTACTTC
CASSSPGTSVNEQYF
>once|TRBJ1-1|.|TRBV2
TGTGCCAGCAGTGACGGGTCTCGTGCTGAAGCTTTCTTT
CASSDGSRAEAFF
>.|TRBJ2-3|.|TRBV27
TGTGCCAGCGCGGCGGCAGATACGCAGTATTTT
CASAAADTQYF
>.|TRBJ1-2|.|TRBV6-6
TGTGCCAGCAGTCAGTATGAGACAGGAGTCTATGGCTACACCTTC
CASSQYETGVYGYTF
>.|TRBJ1-5|.|TRBV2
TGTGCCAGCAGTGCAGTGGTGAATGGCAATCAGCCCCAGCATTTT
CASSAVVNGNQPQHF
>.|TRBJ1-2|.|TRBV3-1/TRBV3-2
TGTGCCAGCAGCCAAGATCAAGGACAATACTATGGCTACACCTTC
CASSQDQGQYYGYTF
>.|TRBJ1-1|.|TRBV6-6
TGTGCCAGCAACAGATTCCAAGGTGGTGAAGCTTTCTTT
CASNRFQGGEAFF
>.|TRBJ2-7|TRBD1|TRBV10-3
TGTGCCATCAGTGGGCTGGACAGGGGGGTATCCTACGAGCAGTACTTC
CAISGLDRGVSYEQYF
>.|TRBJ2-7|TRBD1|TRBV6-6
TGTGCCAGCAGTTACCGGGACAGGGATGTCTACGAGCAGTACTTC
CASSYRDRDVYEQYF
>.|TRBJ1-4|.|TRBV6-1
TGTGCCAGCAGTGAAGCCACAGGGACCCGGCTGTTTTTT
CASSEATGTRLFF
>.|TRBJ2-7|.|TRBV3-1/TRBV3-2
TGTGCCAGCAGCCAAGACAGGGTGGGCGAGCAGTACTTC
CASSQDRVGEQYF
>.|TRBJ2-1|.|TRBV27
TGTGCCAGCAGTCCCATTGTTGGGGGGTGGTACAATGAGCAGTTCTTC
CASSPIVGGWYNEQFF
>once|TRBJ2-5|TRBD1|TRBV10-3
TGTGCCATCAGCGATGACAGGGGTGTAGAGACCCAGTACTTC
CAISDDRGVETQYF